This T cell receptor (beta chain) derives from a study of blood T cell repertoires in COVID-19. Clones were read by immunoSEQ multiplex PCR, and TCRdb kept only the in-frame ones, dropping some. The sample consists of fewer than 350,000 clones, roughly 93% of them appearing once. This clone was recorded once. At one end the junction does not follow the germline gene, possibly because of a read error. Germline V gene sequence: CDR1 MNHNS, CDR2 SASEGT. The CDR3 contains 15 residues. This TCR was sampled from a woman aged 35 to 49 with acute COVID-19. The sequencing input was PBMCs or T cells enriched from blood (not recorded which). The V and J genes are TRBV6-1 and TRBJ2-5; 11 bases align to TRBD2. CDR3 DNA sequence: TGTGCCAGCAGTCAAGCTAGCGGGAGGACAGAGACCCAGTACTTC. This sequence encodes CASSQASGRTETQYF.